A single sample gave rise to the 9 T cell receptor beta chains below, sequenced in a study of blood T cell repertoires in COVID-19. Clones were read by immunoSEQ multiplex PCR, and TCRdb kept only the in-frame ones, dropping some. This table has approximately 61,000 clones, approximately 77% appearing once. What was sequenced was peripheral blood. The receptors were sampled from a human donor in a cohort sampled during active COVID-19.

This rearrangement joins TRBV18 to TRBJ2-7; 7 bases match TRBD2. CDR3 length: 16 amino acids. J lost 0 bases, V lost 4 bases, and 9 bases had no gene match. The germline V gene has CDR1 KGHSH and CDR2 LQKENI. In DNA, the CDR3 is TGTGCCAGCTCACAGGGGAGTGGCGGGAGCTCCTACGAGCAGTACTTC. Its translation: CASSQGSGGSSYEQYF. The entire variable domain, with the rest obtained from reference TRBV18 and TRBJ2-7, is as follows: NAGVMQNPRHLVRRRGQEARLRCSPMKGHSHVYWYRQLPEEGLKFMVYLQKENIIDESGMPKERFSAEFPKEGPSILRIQQVVRGDSAAYFCASSQGSGGSSYEQYFGPGTRLTVT.

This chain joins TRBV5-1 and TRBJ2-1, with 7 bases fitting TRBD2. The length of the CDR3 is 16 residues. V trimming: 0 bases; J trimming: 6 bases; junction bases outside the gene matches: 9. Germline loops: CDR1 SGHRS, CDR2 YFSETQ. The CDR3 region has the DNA TGCGCCAGCAGCTTGGAGGCGGGAGTGCTGCGCAATGAGCAGTTCTTC. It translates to CASSLEAGVLRNEQFF.

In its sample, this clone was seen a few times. The CDR3 DNA follows: TGTGCCAGCTCCCGAAACCCGGGAGGCTCTGGAAACACCATATATTTT. Translation: CASSRNPGGSGNTIYF. The gene calls are TRBV18 and TRBJ1-3; D is uncertain. The germline gives CDR1 KGHSH, CDR2 LQKENI. This CDR3 has 16 residues. V lost 6 bases, J lost 0 bases, and 15 bases lay in between.

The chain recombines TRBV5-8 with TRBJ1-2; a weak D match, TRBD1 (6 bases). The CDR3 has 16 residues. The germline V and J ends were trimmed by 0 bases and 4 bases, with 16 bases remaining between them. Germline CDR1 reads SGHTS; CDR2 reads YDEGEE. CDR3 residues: CASSLEQGRFPYGYTF. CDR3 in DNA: TGTGCCAGCAGCTTGGAACAGGGCCGATTTCCCTATGGCTACACCTTC. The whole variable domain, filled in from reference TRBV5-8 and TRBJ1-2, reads EAGVTQSPTHLIKTRGQQATLRCSPISGHTSVYWYQQALGLGLQFLLWYDEGEERNRGNFPPRFSGRQFPNYSSELNVNALELEDSALYLCASSLEQGRFPYGYTFGSGTRLTVV.

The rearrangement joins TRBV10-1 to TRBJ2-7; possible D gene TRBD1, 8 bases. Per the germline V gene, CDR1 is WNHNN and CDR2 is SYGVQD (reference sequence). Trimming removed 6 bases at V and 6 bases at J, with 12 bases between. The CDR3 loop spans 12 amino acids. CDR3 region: CASSGGTGEQYF. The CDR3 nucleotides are TGCGCCAGCAGCGGGGGGACAGGCGAGCAGTACTTC.

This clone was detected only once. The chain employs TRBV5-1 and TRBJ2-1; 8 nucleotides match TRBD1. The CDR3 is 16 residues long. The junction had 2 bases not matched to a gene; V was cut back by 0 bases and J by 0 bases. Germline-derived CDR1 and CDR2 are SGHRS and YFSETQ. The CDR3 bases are TGCGCCAGCAGCTTGGGGCAGGGGGCCTCCTACAATGAGCAGTTCTTC. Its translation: CASSLGQGASYNEQFF.

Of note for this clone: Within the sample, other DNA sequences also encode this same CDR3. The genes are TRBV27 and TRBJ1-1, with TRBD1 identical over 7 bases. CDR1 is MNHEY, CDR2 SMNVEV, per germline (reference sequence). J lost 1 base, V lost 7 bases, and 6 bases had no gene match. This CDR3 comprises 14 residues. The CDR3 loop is CASNRQGPNTEAFF. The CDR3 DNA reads TGTGCCAGCAATAGACAGGGACCGAACACTGAAGCTTTCTTT.

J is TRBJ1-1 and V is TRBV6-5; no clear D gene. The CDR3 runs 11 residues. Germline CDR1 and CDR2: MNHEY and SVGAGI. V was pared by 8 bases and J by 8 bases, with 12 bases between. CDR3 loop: CASFRLGEAFF. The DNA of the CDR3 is TGTGCCAGCTTCCGACTCGGGGAAGCTTTCTTT.

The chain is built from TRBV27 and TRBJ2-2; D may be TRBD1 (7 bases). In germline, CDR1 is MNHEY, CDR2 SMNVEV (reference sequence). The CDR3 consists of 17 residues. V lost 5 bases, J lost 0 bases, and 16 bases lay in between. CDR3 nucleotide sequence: TGTGCCAGCAGTCCAAGTCGCGGGACAGCGAACACCGGGGAGCTGTTTTTT. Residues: CASSPSRGTANTGELFF.